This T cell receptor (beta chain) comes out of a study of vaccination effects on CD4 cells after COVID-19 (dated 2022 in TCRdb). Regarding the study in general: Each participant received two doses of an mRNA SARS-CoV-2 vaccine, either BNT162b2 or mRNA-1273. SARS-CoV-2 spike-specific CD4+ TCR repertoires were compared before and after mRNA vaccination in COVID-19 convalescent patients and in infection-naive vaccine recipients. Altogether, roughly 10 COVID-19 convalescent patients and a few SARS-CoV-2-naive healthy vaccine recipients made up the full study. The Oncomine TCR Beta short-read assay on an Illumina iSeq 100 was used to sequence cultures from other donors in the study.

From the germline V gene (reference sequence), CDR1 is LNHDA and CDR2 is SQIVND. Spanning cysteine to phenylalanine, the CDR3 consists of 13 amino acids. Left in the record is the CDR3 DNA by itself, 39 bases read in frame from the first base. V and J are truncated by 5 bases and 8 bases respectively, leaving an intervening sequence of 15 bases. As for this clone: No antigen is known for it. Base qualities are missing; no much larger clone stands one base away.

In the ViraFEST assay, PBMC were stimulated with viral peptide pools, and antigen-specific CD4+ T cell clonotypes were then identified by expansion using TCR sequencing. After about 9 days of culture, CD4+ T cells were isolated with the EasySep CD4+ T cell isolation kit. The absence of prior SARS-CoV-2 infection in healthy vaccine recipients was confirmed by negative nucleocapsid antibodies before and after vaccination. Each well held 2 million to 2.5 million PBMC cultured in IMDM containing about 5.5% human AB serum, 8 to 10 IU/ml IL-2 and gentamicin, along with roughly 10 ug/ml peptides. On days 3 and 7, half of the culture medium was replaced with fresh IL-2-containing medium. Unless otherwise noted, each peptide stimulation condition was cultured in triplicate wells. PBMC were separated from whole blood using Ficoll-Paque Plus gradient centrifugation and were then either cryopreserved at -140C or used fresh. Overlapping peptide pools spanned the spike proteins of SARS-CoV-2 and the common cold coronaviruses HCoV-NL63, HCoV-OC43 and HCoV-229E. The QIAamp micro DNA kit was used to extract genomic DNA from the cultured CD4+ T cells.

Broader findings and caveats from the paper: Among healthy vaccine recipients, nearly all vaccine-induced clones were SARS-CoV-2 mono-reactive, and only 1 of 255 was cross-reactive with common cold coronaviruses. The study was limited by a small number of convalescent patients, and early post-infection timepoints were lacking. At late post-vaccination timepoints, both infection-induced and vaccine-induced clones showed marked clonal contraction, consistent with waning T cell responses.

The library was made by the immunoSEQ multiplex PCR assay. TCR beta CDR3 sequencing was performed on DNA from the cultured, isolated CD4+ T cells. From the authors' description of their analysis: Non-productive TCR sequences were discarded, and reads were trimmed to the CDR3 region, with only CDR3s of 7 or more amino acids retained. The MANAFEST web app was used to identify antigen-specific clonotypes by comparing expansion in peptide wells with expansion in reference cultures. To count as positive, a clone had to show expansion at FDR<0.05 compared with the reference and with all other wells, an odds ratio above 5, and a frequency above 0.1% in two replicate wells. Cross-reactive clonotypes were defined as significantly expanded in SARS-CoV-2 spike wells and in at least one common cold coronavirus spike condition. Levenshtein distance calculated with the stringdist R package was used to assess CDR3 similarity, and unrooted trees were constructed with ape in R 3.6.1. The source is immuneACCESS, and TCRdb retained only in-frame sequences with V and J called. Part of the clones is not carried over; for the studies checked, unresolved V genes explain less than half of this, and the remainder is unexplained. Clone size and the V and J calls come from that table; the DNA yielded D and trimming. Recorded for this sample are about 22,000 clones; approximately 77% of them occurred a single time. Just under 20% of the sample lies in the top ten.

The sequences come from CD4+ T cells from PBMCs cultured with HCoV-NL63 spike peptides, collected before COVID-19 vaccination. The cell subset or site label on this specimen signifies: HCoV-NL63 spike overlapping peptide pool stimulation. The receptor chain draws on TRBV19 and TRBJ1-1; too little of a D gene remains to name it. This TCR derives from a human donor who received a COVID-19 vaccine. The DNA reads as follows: TGTGCCAGTAGTCCCCGGCTGCGAGACGAAGCTTTCTTT. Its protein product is CASSPRLRDEAFF.